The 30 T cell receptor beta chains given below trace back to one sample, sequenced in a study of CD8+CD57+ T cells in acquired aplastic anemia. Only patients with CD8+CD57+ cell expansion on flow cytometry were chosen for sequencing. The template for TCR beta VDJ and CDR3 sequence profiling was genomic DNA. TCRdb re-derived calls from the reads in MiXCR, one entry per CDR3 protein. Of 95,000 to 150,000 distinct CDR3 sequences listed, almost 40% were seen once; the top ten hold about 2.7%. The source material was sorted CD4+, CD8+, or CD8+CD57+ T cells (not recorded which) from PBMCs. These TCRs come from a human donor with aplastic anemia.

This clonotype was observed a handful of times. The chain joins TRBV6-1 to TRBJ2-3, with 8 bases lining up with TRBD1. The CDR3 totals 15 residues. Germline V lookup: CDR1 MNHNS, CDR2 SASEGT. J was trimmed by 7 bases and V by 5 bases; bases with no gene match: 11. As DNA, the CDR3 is TGTGCCAGCAGTCCCACAGGGGGTATCTCGAATACGCAGTATTTT. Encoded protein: CASSPTGGISNTQYF.

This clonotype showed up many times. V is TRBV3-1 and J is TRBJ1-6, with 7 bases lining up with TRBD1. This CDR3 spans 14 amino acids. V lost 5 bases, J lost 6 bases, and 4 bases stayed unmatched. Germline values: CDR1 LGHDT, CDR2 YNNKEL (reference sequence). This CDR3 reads CASSSGTVNSPLHF. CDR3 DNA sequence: TGTGCCAGCAGCTCCGGGACAGTTAATTCACCCCTCCACTTT.

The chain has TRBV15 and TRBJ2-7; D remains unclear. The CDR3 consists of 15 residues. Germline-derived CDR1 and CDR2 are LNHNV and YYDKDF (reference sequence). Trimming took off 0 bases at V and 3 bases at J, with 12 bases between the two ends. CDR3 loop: CATSRDYSRSYEQYV. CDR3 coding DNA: TGTGCCACCAGCAGAGATTACAGCAGAAGCTACGAGCAGTACGTC.

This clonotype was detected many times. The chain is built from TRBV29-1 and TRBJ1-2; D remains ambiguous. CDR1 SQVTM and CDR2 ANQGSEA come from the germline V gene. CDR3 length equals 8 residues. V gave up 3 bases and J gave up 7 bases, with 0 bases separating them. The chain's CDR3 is CSVDGYTF. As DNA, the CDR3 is TGCAGCGTTGATGGCTACACCTTC.

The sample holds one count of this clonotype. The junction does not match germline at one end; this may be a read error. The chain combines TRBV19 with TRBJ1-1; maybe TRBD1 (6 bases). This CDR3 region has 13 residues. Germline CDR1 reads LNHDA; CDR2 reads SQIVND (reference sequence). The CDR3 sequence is CVSKEGVSTEAFF. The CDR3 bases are TGTGTCAGTAAGGAGGGGGTGAGCACTGAAGCTTTCTTT. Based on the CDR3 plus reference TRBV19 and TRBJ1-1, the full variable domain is DGGITQSPKYLFRKEGQNVTLSCEQNLNHDAMYWYRQDPGQGLRLIYYSQIVNDFQKGDIAEGYSVSREKKESFPLTVTSAQKNPTAFYLCVSKEGVSTEAFFGQGTRLTVV.

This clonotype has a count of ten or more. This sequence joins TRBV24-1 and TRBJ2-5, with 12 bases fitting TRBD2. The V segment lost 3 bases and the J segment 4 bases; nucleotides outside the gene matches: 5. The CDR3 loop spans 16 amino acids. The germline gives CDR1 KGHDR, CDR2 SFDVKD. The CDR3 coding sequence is TGTGCCACCAGTGATGCGACTAGCGGGGGACCAGAGACCCAGTACTTC. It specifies CATSDATSGGPETQYF.

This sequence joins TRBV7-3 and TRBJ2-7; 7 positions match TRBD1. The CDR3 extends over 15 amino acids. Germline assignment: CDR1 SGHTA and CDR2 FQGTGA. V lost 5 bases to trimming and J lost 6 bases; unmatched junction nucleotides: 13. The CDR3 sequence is CASSRRAAGGSEQYF. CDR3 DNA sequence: TGTGCCAGCAGCCGCCGGGCGGCAGGGGGTAGCGAGCAGTACTTC.

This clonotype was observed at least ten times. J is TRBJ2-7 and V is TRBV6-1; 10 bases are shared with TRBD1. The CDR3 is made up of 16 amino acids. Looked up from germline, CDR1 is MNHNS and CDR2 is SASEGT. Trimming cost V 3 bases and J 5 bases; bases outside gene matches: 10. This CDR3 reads CASSEAVGTGANEQYF. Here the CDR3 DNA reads TGTGCCAGCAGTGAGGCGGTGGGGACAGGGGCGAACGAGCAGTACTTC.

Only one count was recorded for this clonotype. The DNA of the CDR3 is TGTGCCAGCAGTTTAGGTGGGGGCGGGGACAATGAGCAGTTCTTC. Protein product: CASSLGGGGDNEQFF. The chain uses TRBV2 and TRBJ2-1; the D gene could be TRBD1 or TRBD2 (6 bases each). This CDR3 has 15 residues. Germline CDR1 and CDR2: SNHLY and FYNNEI. The V end lost 5 bases, the J end lost 5 bases, and 16 bases lay between the germline ends.

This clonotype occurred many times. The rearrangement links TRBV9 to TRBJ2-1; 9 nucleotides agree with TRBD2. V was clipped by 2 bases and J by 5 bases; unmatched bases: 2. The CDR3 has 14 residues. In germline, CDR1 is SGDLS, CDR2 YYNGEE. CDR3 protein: CASSVSSGDNEQFF. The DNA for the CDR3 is TGTGCCAGCAGCGTTTCTAGCGGGGACAATGAGCAGTTCTTC.

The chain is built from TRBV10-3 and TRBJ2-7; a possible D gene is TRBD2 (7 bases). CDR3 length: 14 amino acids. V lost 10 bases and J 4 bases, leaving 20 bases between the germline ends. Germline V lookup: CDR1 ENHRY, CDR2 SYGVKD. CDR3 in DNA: TGTGCCAGCAGCCCTAGGGGGGGAGCTTACGAGCAGTACGTC. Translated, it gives CASSPRGGAYEQYV.

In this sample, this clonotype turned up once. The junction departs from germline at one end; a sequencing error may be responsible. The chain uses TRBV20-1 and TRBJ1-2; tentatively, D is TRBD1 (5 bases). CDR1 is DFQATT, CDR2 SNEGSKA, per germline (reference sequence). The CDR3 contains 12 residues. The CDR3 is CSANSGLYGDTF. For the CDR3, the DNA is TGCAGTGCCAACTCGGGGCTATATGGCGACACCTTC.

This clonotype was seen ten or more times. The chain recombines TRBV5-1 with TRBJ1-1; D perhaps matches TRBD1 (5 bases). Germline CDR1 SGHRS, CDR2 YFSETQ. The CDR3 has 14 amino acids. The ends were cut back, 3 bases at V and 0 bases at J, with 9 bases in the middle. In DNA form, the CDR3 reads TGCGCCAGCAGCTCGGACACCTTGAACACTGAAGCTTTCTTT. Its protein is CASSSDTLNTEAFF.

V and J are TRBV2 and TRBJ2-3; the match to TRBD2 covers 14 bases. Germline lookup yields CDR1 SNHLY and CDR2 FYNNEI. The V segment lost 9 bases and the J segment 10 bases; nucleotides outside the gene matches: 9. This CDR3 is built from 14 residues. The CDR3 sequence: CASRRLAGGIAQYF. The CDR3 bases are TGTGCCAGTAGAAGACTAGCGGGGGGGATAGCGCAGTATTTT.

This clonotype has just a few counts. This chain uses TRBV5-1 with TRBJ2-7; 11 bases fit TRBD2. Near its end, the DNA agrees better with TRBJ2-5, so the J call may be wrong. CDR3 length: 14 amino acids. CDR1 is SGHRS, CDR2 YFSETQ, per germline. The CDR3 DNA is TGCGCCAGCAGCTTCGGGACTAGCGGTGAGACCCAGTACTTC. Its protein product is CASSFGTSGETQYF.

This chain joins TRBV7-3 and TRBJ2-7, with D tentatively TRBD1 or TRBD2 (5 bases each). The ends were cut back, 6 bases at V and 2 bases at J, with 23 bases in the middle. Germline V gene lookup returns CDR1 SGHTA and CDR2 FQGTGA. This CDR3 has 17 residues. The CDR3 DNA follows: TGTGCCAGCAGACCAAGACCGGGACCTCCTGACCCCTACGAGCAGTACTTC. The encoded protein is CASRPRPGPPDPYEQYF.

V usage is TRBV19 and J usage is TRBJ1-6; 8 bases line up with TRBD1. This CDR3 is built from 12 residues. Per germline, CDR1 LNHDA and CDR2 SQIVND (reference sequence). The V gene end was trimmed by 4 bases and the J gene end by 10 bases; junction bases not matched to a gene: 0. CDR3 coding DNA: TGTGCCAGTAGTACAGGGGGCTCACCCCTCCACTTT. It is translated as CASSTGGSPLHF.

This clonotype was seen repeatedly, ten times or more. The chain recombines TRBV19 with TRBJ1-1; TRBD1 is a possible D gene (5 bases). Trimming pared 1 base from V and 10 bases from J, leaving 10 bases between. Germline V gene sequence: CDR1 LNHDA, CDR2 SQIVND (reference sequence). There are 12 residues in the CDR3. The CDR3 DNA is TGTGCCAGTAGTATAGCAGTGGGGGGAGCTTTCTTT. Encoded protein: CASSIAVGGAFF.

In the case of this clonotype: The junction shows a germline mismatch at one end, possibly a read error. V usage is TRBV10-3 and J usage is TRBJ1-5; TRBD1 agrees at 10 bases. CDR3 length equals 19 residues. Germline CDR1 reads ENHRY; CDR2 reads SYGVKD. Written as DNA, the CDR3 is TGTGCCACCAGTGATGGCACACGAGACAGGGGGCTCTACGATCAGCCCCAGCATTTT. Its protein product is CATSDGTRDRGLYDQPQHF.

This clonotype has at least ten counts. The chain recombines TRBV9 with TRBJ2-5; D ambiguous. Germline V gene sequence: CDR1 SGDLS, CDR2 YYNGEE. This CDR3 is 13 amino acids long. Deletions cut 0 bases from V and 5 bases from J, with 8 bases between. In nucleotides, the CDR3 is TGTGCCAGCAGCGTAGGAGGATCGGAGACCCAGTACTTC. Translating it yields CASSVGGSETQYF. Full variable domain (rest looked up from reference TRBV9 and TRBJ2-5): DSGVTQTPKHLITATGQRVTLRCSPRSGDLSVYWYQQSLDQGLQFLIQYYNGEERAKGNILERFSAQQFPDLHSELNLSSLELGDSALYFCASSVGGSETQYFGPGTRLLVL.

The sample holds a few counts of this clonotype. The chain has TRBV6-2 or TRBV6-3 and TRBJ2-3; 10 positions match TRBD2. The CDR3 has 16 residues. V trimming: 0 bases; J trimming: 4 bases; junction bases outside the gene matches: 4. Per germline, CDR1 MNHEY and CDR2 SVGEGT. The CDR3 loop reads CASSYSRLAGADTQYF. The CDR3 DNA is TGTGCCAGCAGTTACTCGAGGCTAGCGGGGGCAGATACGCAGTATTTT.

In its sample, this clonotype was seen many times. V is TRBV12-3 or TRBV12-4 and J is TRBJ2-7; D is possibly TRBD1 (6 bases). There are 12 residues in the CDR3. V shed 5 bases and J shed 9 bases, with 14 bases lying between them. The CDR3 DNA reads TGTGCCAGCAGTCCTTCAGGGGACGGGCAGTACGTC. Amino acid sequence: CASSPSGDGQYV.

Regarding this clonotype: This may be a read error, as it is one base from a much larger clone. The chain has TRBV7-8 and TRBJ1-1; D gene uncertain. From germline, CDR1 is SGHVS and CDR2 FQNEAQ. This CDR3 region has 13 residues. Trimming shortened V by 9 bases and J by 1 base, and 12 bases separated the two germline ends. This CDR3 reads CASCQTANTEAFF. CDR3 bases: TGTGCCAGTTGCCAGACGGCGAACACTGAAGCTTTCTTT.

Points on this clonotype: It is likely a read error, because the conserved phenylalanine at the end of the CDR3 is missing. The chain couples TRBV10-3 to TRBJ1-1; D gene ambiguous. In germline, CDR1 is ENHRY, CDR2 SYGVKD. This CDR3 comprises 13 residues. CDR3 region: CAISPFSNTEAFL. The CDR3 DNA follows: TGTGCCATCAGCCCTTTTTCGAACACCGAAGCTTTCCTT.

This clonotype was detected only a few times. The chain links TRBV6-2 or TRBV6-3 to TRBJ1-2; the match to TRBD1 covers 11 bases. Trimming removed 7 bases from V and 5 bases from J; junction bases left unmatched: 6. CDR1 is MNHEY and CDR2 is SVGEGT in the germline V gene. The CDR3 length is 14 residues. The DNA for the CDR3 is TGTGCCAGCACCGGGACAGGGGGGGGATATGGCTACACCTTC. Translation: CASTGTGGGYGYTF.

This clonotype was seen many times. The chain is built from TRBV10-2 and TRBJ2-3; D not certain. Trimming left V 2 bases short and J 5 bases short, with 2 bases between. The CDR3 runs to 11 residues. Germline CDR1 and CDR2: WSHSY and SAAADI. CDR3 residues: CASSEIDTQYF. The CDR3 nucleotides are TGCGCCAGCAGTGAGATAGATACGCAGTATTTT.

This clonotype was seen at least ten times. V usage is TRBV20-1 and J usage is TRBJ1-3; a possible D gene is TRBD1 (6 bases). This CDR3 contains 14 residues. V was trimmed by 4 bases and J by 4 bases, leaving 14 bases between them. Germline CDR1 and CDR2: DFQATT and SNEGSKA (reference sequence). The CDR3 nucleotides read TGCAGTGCTACAACCGGGACACCGGGAAACACCATATATTTT. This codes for CSATTGTPGNTIYF.

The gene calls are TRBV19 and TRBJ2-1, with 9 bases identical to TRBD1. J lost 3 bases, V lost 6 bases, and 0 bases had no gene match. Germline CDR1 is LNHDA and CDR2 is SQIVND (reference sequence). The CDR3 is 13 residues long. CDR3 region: CASRTGGYNEQFF. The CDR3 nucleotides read TGTGCCAGTAGGACAGGGGGCTACAATGAGCAGTTCTTC.

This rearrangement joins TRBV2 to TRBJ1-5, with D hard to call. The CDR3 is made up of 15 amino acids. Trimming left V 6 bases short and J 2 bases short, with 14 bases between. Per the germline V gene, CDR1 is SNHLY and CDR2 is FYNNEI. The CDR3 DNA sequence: TGTGCCAGCAGGACGGAGGCAGGTGGCAATCAGCCCCAGCATTTT. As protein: CASRTEAGGNQPQHF.

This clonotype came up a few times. CDR3 bases: TGTGCCAGCAGCCAAACGGACCGGTACAACACTGAAGCTTTCTTT. As protein: CASSQTDRYNTEAFF. V gene TRBV3-1 combines with J gene TRBJ1-1; D gene uncertain. CDR1 is LGHDT, CDR2 YNNKEL, per germline (reference sequence). Trimming removed 2 bases at V and 2 bases at J, with 12 bases between. This CDR3 contains 15 residues.